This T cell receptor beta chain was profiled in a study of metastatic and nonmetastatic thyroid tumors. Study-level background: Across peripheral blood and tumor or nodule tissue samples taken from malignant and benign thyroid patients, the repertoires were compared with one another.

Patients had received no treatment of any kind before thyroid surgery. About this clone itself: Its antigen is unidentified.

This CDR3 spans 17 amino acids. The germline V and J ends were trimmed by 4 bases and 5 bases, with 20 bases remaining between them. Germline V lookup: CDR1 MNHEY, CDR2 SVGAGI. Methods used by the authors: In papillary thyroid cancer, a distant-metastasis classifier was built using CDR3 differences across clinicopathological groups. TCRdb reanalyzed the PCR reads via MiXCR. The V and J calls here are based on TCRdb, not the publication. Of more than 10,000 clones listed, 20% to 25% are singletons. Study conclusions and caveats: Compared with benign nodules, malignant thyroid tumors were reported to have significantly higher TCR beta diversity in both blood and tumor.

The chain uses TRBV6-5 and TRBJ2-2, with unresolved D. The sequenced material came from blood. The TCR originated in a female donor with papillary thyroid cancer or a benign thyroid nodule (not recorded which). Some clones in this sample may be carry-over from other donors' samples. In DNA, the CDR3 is TGTGCCAGCAGTTGGCTAGTCGGGCGAGGCGGTACCGGGGAGCTGTTTTTT. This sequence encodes CASSWLVGRGGTGELFF.